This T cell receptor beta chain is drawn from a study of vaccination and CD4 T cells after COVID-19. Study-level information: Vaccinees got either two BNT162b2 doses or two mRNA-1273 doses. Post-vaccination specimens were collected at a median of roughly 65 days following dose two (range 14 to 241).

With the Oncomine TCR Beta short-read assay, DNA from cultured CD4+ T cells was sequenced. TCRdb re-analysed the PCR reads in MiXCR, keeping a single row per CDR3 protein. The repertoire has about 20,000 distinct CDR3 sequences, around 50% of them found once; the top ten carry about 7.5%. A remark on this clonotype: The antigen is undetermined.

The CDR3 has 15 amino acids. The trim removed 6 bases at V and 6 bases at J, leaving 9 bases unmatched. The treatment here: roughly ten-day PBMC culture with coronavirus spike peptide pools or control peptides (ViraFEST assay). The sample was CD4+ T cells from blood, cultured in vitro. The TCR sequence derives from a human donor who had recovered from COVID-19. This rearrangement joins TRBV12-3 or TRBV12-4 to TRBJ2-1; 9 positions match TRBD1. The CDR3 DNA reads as TGTGCCAGCAGCATAACAGGGGGCGCGACCAATGAGCAGTTCTTC. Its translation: CASSITGGATNEQFF.